This T cell receptor beta chain came from a study of T cells in Graves' hyperthyroidism and ophthalmopathy (dated by TCRdb to between 2018 and 2021). For the study in its entirety: Peripheral blood samples were taken at initial diagnosis, before any treatment was given. The 95 to 100 discovery patients were randomly split 7:3 into training and test sets. In addition, the study compared T-cell repertoires in thyroid tissue and in blood from about six Graves' hyperthyroidism patients. An independent validation cohort of under 20 hyperthyroidism patients and 17 patients who later progressed to ophthalmopathy tested prospective prediction of ophthalmopathy. Following sampling, methimazole starting at 30 mg daily was given to hyperthyroidism patients, and high-dose intravenous methylprednisolone was given to ophthalmopathy patients. The paper reports TCR Vbeta CDR3 sequencing of 130 to 150 peripheral blood samples: some 44 ophthalmopathy, some 80 hyperthyroidism and around 17 progressor patients. To identify TCR V-J signatures that set the groups apart, the researchers used a discovery cohort of about a hundred patients, made up of under 45 with Graves' ophthalmopathy and about 59 with stable Graves' hyperthyroidism. What the research found in general, with its limitations: Sample size was not statistically predetermined, and investigators were not blinded to group allocation. A 13 V-J signature model separated ophthalmopathy from stable hyperthyroidism, with approximately 87% sensitivity and roughly 81% specificity in cross-validation and 80%/75% in testing. In validation, the model predicted progression to ophthalmopathy with over 60% sensitivity and less than 75% specificity, a median of about 6 months before onset. Blood samples also contained most of the expanded thyroid clonotypes (frequency above 0.001), which suggests that blood repertoires may reflect thyroid immune responses.

At the junction V is shortened by 1 base and J by 7 bases, with 17 bases in between. CDR1 and CDR2 (SGHAT, FQNNGV) derive from the germline V gene. Its CDR3 holds 16 amino acids, cysteine through phenylalanine. Only the CDR3 portion is preserved as DNA: 48 bases, with reading frame beginning at the first base. Moderately to severely active disease, a Clinical Activity Score of at least 3, a NOSPECS grade of at least 4, and a duration under 3 months were present in ophthalmopathy patients. Exclusion was applied to patients with uncontrolled infections, other autoimmune diseases, pregnancy or lactation. Clinical symptoms, serum thyroxine and TRAb, thyroid ultrasound, and orbital computed tomography formed the basis for the diagnoses. PBMCs were separated from roughly 9.3 ml of fresh peripheral blood using Ficoll-Paque density gradient centrifugation. Total RNA was extracted using Trizol reagent, and RNA quality was assessed on an Agilent 2100 Bioanalyzer.

The TCR beta CDR3 regions were amplified from the RNA transcripts. The first round of RT-PCR for the TCR CDR3 was performed with the HTBI primer set and the Qiagen OneStep RT-PCR kit. The libraries were constructed in a second round of multiplex PCR and then size-selected and purified. Libraries were sequenced paired-end with 100 bp reads on an Illumina HiSeq2000. In the authors' own workflow: Raw data were processed with SOAPnuke, discarding reads with adapters, uncalled bases, mean Phred below 15, or no exact constant-primer or identifier match. COPE v1.2.5 was used to merge high-quality paired reads, and clonotypes were defined as unique nucleotide sequences. Clonotypes were aligned to IMGT TRBV, TRBD and TRBJ reference segments using MiTCR v1.1. Only V-J combinations with frequency above 0.0001, covering approximately 99% of repertoires, were analysed. A TCS score was defined as the ratio of F50 (clonal expansion) to E x V (chaos), with BLOSUM62-based TCRdist applied between CDR3 peptides within each V-J. Welch's t-statistics and random forest reduced around 520 V-J features to under 15, which were used in a naive Bayes classifier (R e1071). TCRdb took the public reads, trimmed them with fastp at Q25, ran MiXCR for clone calling and kept in-frame beta chains. Records with the same CDR3 protein are collapsed into one entry carrying the most frequent genes and DNA. The V and J calls here are based on TCRdb, not the publication. This sample is represented by a few hundred thousand distinct CDR3 sequences; around 20% of them were singletons. The ten most abundant clones make up 35% to 50% of the sample.

This clonotype has ten or more counts. No cognate antigen has been identified for it. No base qualities exist here, and no much larger clone lies one base off it. Sequencing was carried out using blood. Recombination linked TRBV11-2 to TRBJ2-1; no confident D gene assignment can be made. The clonotype originates from a man between 18 and 29 years old with Graves' ophthalmopathy. The sequenced DNA is TGTGCCAGCAGCTTAGTCGCAAGGTTAGGAGTGAATGAGCAGTTCTTC. It codes for CASSLVARLGVNEQFF.